This record concerns one T cell receptor (beta chain) sequence. The method was immunoSEQ multiplex PCR; TCRdb's version includes in-frame clones alone and lacks a portion of them. The table includes about 110,000 clones, 80% to 95% detected once. The data belong to a study of T cell responses to AZD1222 COVID-19 vaccine. Germline lookup yields CDR1 SNHLY and CDR2 FYNNEI. Trimming stripped 6 bases from V and 6 bases from J, with 14 bases between. CDR3 length: 14 residues. Doses given second, at about 4 or about 12 weeks, were pooled. The sample consisted of peripheral blood, taken 28 days after the second AZD1222 dose. The origin of this receptor is an adult who received the AZD1222 COVID-19 vaccine. V usage is TRBV2 and J usage is TRBJ2-2, with no clear D. CDR3 coding DNA: TGTGCCAGCAGGCTATTAGCTGGGGCCGGGGAGCTGTTTTTT. It translates to CASRLLAGAGELFF.